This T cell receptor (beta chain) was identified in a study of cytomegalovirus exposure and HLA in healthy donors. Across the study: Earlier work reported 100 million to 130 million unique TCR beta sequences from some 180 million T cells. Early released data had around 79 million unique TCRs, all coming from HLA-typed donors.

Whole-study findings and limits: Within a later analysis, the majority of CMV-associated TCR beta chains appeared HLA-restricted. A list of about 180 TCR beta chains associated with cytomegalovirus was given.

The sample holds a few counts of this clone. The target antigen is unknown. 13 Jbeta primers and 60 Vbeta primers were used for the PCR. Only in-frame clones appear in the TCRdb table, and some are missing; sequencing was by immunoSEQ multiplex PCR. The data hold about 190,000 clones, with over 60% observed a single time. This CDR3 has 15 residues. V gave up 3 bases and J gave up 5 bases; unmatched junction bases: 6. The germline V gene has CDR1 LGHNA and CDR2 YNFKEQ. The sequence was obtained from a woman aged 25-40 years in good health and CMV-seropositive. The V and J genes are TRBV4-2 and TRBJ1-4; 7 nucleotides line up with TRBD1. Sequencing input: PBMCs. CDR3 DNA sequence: TGTGCCAGCAGCCAGGGGGACAGTACGAATGAAAAACTGTTTTTT. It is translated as CASSQGDSTNEKLFF.